Presented here are 30 T cell receptor beta chains from one specimen sequenced in a study of memory CD4+ T cells and cytomegalovirus serostatus (dated by TCRdb to between 2018 and 2020). Libraries were built with the immunoSEQ multiplex PCR assay. In its TCRdb copy, this immuneACCESS table keeps in-frame sequences only and misses some clones. Where compared with another copy, unresolved V genes explain less than half of these, and the others have no known cause. The sample table records 70,000 or so clones; roughly 80% of these occur just once. The ten largest make up 2% to 3% of the sample. Single viable CD3+CD4+CD8-CD45RO+ cells were sorted as memory CD4+ T cells on a FACSAria II. What was sequenced was memory CD4+ T cells from blood. The source is an adult in good health and CMV-seropositive.

The chain links TRBV28 to TRBJ2-3, with D maybe TRBD1 (5 bases). CDR3 length: 16 residues. Trimming removed 4 bases from V and 0 bases from J, with 14 bases in between. In germline, CDR1 is MDHEN, CDR2 SYDVKM. The CDR3 here is CASSYLAGRSTDTQYF. In DNA, the CDR3 is TGTGCCAGCAGTTACCTTGCAGGGCGTAGCACAGATACGCAGTATTTT.

The gene calls are TRBV28 and TRBJ1-2, with D possibly TRBD1 on 5 matching bases. Germline CDR1 is MDHEN and CDR2 is SYDVKM. The V end was cut by 4 bases, the J end by 4 bases, with 22 bases between. The CDR3 loop spans 17 amino acids. The CDR3 is CASSSATQGGEGYGYTF. DNA of the CDR3: TGTGCCAGCAGTTCAGCCACTCAGGGAGGAGAGGGCTATGGCTACACCTTC.

The chain links TRBV30 to TRBJ2-5; 11 positions agree with TRBD1. The CDR3 extends over 16 amino acids. J gave up 4 bases and V 5 bases, and 12 bases lay outside the gene matches. Germline V gives CDR1 GTSNPN, CDR2 SVGIG (reference sequence). CDR3 sequence reads: CAWGGRDRGELETQYF. CDR3 sequence (DNA): TGTGCCTGGGGCGGCCGGGACAGGGGGGAATTAGAGACCCAGTACTTC.

V gene TRBV15 combines with J gene TRBJ1-3; D gene unclear. Per germline, CDR1 LNHNV and CDR2 YYDKDF (reference sequence). The CDR3 is 16 amino acids. Deletions cut 0 bases from V and 0 bases from J, with 9 bases between. The CDR3 protein is CATSRDPVSSGNTIYF. The CDR3 DNA reads as TGTGCCACCAGCAGAGATCCGGTTAGCTCTGGAAACACCATATATTTT.

The chain's CDR3 is CAMSASNYGYTF. CDR3 nucleotides: TGTGCCATGTCCGCATCTAACTATGGCTACACCTTC. The chain links TRBV6-5 to TRBJ1-2; D unresolved. Trimming removed 10 bases from V and 0 bases from J, with 9 bases in between. This CDR3 region has 12 residues. Germline-derived CDR1 and CDR2 are MNHEY and SVGAGI.

This chain uses TRBV5-1 with TRBJ2-1; a possible D gene is TRBD1 (6 bases). CDR1 and CDR2 (germline): SGHRS, YFSETQ. CDR3 length: 15 amino acids. V was clipped by 3 bases and J by 4 bases, with 14 bases between them. CDR3 sequence reads: CASSYPKGEYNEQFF. The CDR3 DNA sequence: TGCGCCAGCAGCTACCCCAAGGGGGAGTACAATGAGCAGTTCTTC.

This clone was seen a handful of times. This chain connects TRBV7-6 to TRBJ1-1, with a weak D call TRBD1 (6 bases). The CDR3 length is 16 residues. The germline V and J ends were trimmed by 3 bases and 4 bases, with 18 bases remaining between them. The germline V gene encodes CDR1 SGHVS and CDR2 FNYEAQ. CDR3 coding DNA: TGTGCCAGCAGCTTCAAACAAGGGGGGGTAACCACTGAAGCTTTCTTT. This translates into CASSFKQGGVTTEAFF.

This clone was seen a few times. The V gene is TRBV6-1, the J gene TRBJ1-1; the D gene is possibly TRBD1 (6 bases). There are 14 residues in the CDR3. In germline, CDR1 is MNHNS, CDR2 SASEGT. V was trimmed by 0 bases and J by 10 bases, leaving 15 bases between them. The CDR3 here is CASSEARGARGAFF. In nucleotides, the CDR3 is TGTGCCAGCAGTGAAGCGCGGGGGGCCCGCGGAGCTTTCTTT.

The rearrangement links TRBV6-6 to TRBJ1-2; D is undetermined. CDR3 length: 13 amino acids. Germline V gene data show CDR1 as MNHNY and CDR2 as SVGAGI (reference sequence). V dropped 6 bases and J dropped 8 bases, with 16 bases sitting between them. This chain's CDR3 is CASSLDFQGGYTF. Written as DNA, the CDR3 is TGTGCCAGCAGCCTCGACTTCCAAGGGGGCTACACCTTC.

This chain joins TRBV4-2 and TRBJ1-2; D gene unclear. Germline CDR1 reads LGHNA; CDR2 reads YNFKEQ. The V and J ends lost 2 bases and 2 bases respectively, with 12 bases between them. CDR3 length: 15 amino acids. This CDR3 is CASSQSPLQNYGYTF. In nucleotides, the CDR3 is TGTGCCAGCAGCCAATCGCCGCTTCAAAACTATGGCTACACCTTC.

As regards this clone: Distinct nucleotide sequences in the sample also encode this CDR3. This chain links TRBV15 with TRBJ1-3, with D uncertain. Germline values: CDR1 LNHNV, CDR2 YYDKDF (reference sequence). Trimming took off 0 bases at V and 0 bases at J, with 9 bases between the two ends. The CDR3 runs 16 residues. This CDR3 reads CATSRDRGSSGNTIYF. In DNA, the CDR3 is TGTGCCACCAGCAGAGATCGTGGGTCCTCTGGAAACACCATATATTTT.

The chain is built from TRBV5-1 and TRBJ1-1; no clear D. Between the trimmed V and J ends, which lost 7 bases and 5 bases, there was a span of 15 bases. Germline V gene lookup returns CDR1 SGHRS and CDR2 YFSETQ. The CDR3 length is 13 residues. The CDR3 sequence is CASGNSGGTEAFF. The CDR3, as DNA: TGCGCCAGCGGAAACAGCGGAGGGACTGAAGCTTTCTTT.

CDR3 loop: CASSERGGAVVETQYF. The CDR3 DNA follows: TGTGCCAGCAGTGAAAGGGGGGGGGCGGTAGTGGAGACCCAGTACTTC. The rearrangement joins TRBV2 to TRBJ2-5; a weak D match, TRBD2 (7 bases). There are 16 residues in the CDR3. V shed 2 bases and J shed 5 bases, with 18 bases lying between them. Germline V gives CDR1 SNHLY, CDR2 FYNNEI.

This chain joins TRBV28 and TRBJ2-7; D may correspond to TRBD1 or TRBD2 (5 bases each). The CDR3 consists of 14 residues. The V and J ends lost 5 bases and 9 bases respectively, with 20 bases between them. Germline V gives CDR1 MDHEN, CDR2 SYDVKM. The CDR3 region has the DNA TGTGCCAGCAGTCCGCCCGGGACGGCACAGTGGCAGTACTTC. It translates to CASSPPGTAQWQYF.

V gene TRBV7-9 combines with J gene TRBJ2-3; D ambiguous. CDR1 is SEHNR, CDR2 FQNEAQ, per germline (reference sequence). The CDR3 is made up of 12 amino acids. V lost 8 bases, J lost 4 bases, and 10 bases lay in between. The CDR3 protein is CASSQEPDTQYF. The CDR3 bases are TGTGCCAGCTCTCAGGAGCCAGATACGCAGTATTTT.

The chain links TRBV5-1 to TRBJ1-1; D ambiguous. This CDR3 contains 12 residues. Germline CDR1 SGHRS, CDR2 YFSETQ. Trimming left V 4 bases short and J 6 bases short, with 10 bases between. The CDR3 loop reads CASSPDWSEAFF. CDR3 DNA: TGCGCCAGCAGCCCGGACTGGTCTGAAGCTTTCTTT.

J is TRBJ1-4 and V is TRBV10-1, with 9 bases matching TRBD1. This CDR3 region has 15 residues. Germline CDR1 WNHNN, CDR2 SYGVQD (reference sequence). V shed 6 bases, J shed 8 bases, and the junction held 10 bases outside the gene matches. The chain's CDR3 is CASSEGQGVMEKLFF. CDR3 coding DNA: TGCGCCAGCAGCGAGGGACAGGGAGTGATGGAAAAACTGTTTTTT.

The chain recombines TRBV27 with TRBJ2-2, with TRBD1 matching 10 bases. This CDR3 region has 14 residues. CDR1 is MNHEY and CDR2 is SMNVEV in the germline V gene (reference sequence). Losses at the gene ends were 3 bases for V and 5 bases for J; bases not matched to a gene: 0. The CDR3 reads CASSLDRGTGELFF. CDR3 nucleotide sequence: TGTGCCAGCAGTTTGGACAGGGGGACCGGGGAGCTGTTTTTT.

This clone turned up a few times. The sample contains more than one DNA sequence encoding this CDR3. V gene TRBV5-1 combines with J gene TRBJ1-2; D unresolved. V shed 0 bases and J shed 2 bases, with 5 bases lying between them. Germline loops: CDR1 SGHRS, CDR2 YFSETQ. The CDR3 is made up of 13 amino acids. The CDR3 sequence: CASSLGRNYGYTF. The CDR3 DNA sequence: TGCGCCAGCAGCTTGGGACGGAACTATGGCTACACCTTC.

This chain connects TRBV5-1 to TRBJ2-7; D possibly corresponds to TRBD2 (5 bases). Trimming removed 0 bases from V and 4 bases from J, with 11 bases in between. The CDR3 runs 14 residues. Germline V gene sequence: CDR1 SGHRS, CDR2 YFSETQ. CDR3 protein: CASSLALTGYEQYF. The CDR3 nucleotides read TGCGCCAGCAGCTTGGCCTTAACGGGGTACGAGCAGTACTTC.

The chain combines TRBV18 with TRBJ1-1; D is undetermined. Trimming removed 3 bases at V and 5 bases at J, with 19 bases between. The CDR3 has 16 residues. CDR1 and CDR2 (germline): KGHSH, LQKENI. This CDR3 is CASSPSTPDVGTEAFF. CDR3 bases: TGTGCCAGCTCACCCTCTACCCCCGACGTAGGAACTGAAGCTTTCTTT.

The chain links TRBV10-3 to TRBJ1-1, with 9 bases lining up with TRBD1. The CDR3 sequence is 15 residues long. V lost 2 bases and J lost 6; bases outside the gene matches: 7. Germline loops: CDR1 ENHRY, CDR2 SYGVKD. CDR3 nucleotides: TGTGCCATCAGTGAGCCGGGACAGGGACGCGCTGAAGCTTTCTTT. It yields the protein CAISEPGQGRAEAFF.

This clone was seen only once. The chain has TRBV5-1 and TRBJ2-1; 14 nucleotides match TRBD2. The CDR3 loop spans 18 amino acids. The germline V gene has CDR1 SGHRS and CDR2 YFSETQ. The ends lost 0 bases at V and 9 bases at J; junction bases unmatched: 11. The CDR3 loop is CASSLVITGTSGRSEQFF. CDR3 DNA: TGCGCCAGCAGCTTGGTTATTACCGGGACTAGCGGGAGAAGTGAGCAGTTCTTC.

The chain couples TRBV20-1 to TRBJ1-4; D is ambiguous. Germline CDR1 DFQATT, CDR2 SNEGSKA (reference sequence). The V gene lost 4 bases and the J gene lost 8 bases, with 8 bases spanning the gap. The CDR3 covers 11 residues. Here the CDR3 reads CSATVREKLFF. In DNA form, the CDR3 reads TGCAGTGCTACAGTTAGGGAAAAACTGTTTTTT.

J is TRBJ1-2 and V is TRBV5-1; D unclear. This CDR3 has 13 residues. The V gene's germline CDR1 is SGHRS and CDR2 YFSETQ. The V and J ends lost 4 bases and 2 bases respectively, with 9 bases between them. CDR3 coding DNA: TGCGCCAGCAGCGAGACGGGAAACTATGGCTACACCTTC. Translated, it gives CASSETGNYGYTF.

Of note for this clone: Other DNA sequences within the sample encode an identical CDR3. The CDR3 loop is CASSPGQAEAFF. The CDR3 DNA follows: TGTGCCAGCTCACCGGGACAGGCTGAAGCTTTCTTT. V is TRBV18 and J is TRBJ1-1, with TRBD1 identical over 8 bases. CDR3 length: 12 amino acids. V trimming: 3 bases; J trimming: 6 bases; junction bases outside the gene matches: 0. Germline V gene data show CDR1 as KGHSH and CDR2 as LQKENI.

The CDR3 sequence is CASSAQGYGYTF. DNA of the CDR3: TGTGCCAGCAGCGCACAGGGGTATGGCTACACCTTC. The genes are TRBV5-4 and TRBJ1-2; 7 bases are a match to TRBD1. V lost 4 bases and J lost 5; bases outside the gene matches: 2. The germline CDR1 and CDR2 sequences are SGHNT and YYREEE (reference sequence). This CDR3 contains 12 residues.

The chain couples TRBV23-1 to TRBJ2-4; no clear D gene. TRBV23-1 is filed as an ORF, its function uncertain. The CDR3 is 15 amino acids. V was pared by 0 bases and J by 0 bases, with 6 bases between. CDR3 amino acids: CASSQSGLAKNIQYF. The CDR3 bases are TGCGCCAGCAGTCAATCGGGTTTAGCCAAAAACATTCAGTACTTC.

This chain links TRBV5-1 with TRBJ1-2; D gene uncertain. V lost 0 bases, J lost 7 bases, and 19 bases lay in between. CDR1 is SGHRS, CDR2 YFSETQ, per germline. This CDR3 is built from 16 residues. The CDR3 coding sequence is TGCGCCAGCAGCTTGGCCGGGGTTTCCTTAGTAGGTGGCTACACCTTC. It translates to CASSLAGVSLVGGYTF.

The chain recombines TRBV4-1 with TRBJ1-2; D might be TRBD1 (5 bases). Germline assignment: CDR1 MGHRA and CDR2 YSYEKL. The CDR3 has 19 residues. V lost 0 bases and J lost 0, with 20 bases in between. CDR3 DNA: TGCGCCAGCAGCCAAGATTCGAGGGGTTTGAGGGCTGCTAACTATGGCTACACCTTC. Its translation: CASSQDSRGLRAANYGYTF.